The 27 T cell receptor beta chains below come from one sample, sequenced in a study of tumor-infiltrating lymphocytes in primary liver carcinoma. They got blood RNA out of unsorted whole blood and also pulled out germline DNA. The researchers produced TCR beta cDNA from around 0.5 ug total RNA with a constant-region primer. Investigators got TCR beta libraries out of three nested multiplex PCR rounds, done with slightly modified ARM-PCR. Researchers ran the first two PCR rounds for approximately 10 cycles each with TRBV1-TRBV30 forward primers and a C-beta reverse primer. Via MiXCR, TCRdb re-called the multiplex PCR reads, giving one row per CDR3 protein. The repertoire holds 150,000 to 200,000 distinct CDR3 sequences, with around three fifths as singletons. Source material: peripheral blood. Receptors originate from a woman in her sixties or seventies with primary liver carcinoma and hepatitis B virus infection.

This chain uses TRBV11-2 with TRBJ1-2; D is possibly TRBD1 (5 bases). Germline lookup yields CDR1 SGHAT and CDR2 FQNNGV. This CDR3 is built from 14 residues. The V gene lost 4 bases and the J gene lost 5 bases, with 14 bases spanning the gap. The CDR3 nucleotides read TGTGCCAGCAGCTCCCACAGGTATGCGTATGGCTACACCTTC. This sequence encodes CASSSHRYAYGYTF.

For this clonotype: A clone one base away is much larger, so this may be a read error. The CDR3 here is CASNQGGGHDQFF. Here the CDR3 DNA reads TGTGCCAGCAACCAAGGGGGGGGTCATGACCAGTTCTTC. The V gene is TRBV14, the J gene TRBJ2-1; TRBD2 is a possible D gene (7 bases). From germline, CDR1 is SGHDN and CDR2 FVKESK. This CDR3 region has 13 residues.

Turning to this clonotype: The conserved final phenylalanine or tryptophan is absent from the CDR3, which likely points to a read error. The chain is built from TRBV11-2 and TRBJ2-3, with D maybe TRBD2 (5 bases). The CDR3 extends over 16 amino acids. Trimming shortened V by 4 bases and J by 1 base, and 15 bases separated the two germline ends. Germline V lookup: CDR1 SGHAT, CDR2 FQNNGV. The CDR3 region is CASSSNGGECTDTQYY. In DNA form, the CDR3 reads TGTGCCAGCAGCTCAAACGGAGGCGAATGCACAGATACGCAGTATTAT.

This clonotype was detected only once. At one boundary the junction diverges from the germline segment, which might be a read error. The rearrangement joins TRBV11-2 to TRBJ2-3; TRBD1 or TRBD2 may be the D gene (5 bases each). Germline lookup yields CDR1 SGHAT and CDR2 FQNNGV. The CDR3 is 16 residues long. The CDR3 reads CASSSNRGEYTDAQYF. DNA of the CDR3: TGTGCCAGCAGCTCAAACAGAGGGGAATACACAGATGCGCAGTATTTT.

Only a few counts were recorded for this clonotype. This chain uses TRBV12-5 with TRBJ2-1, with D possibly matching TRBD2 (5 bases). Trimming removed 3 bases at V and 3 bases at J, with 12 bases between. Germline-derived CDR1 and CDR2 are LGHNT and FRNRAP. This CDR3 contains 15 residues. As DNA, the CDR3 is TGTGCTAGTGGTTTATCAGCGGACTTCTACAATGAGCAGTTCTTC. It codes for CASGLSADFYNEQFF.

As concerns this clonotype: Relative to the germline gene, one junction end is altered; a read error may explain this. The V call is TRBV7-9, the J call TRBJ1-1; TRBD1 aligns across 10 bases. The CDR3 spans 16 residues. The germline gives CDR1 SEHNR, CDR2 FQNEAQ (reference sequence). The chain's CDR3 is CVSSSGTGVTNTEAFF. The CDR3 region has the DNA TGTGTCAGCAGCTCAGGGACAGGGGTTACGAACACTGAAGCTTTCTTT.

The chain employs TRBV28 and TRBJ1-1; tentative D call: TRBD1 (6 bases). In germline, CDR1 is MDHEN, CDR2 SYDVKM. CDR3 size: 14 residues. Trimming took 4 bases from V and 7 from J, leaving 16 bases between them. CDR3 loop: CASSYVGGRGEAFF. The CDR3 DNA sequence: TGTGCCAGCAGTTATGTCGGGGGCCGGGGTGAAGCTTTCTTT.

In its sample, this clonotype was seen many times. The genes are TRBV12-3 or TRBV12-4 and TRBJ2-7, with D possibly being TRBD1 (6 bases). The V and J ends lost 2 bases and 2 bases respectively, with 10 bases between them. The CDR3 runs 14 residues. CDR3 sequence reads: CASSLHRAPYEQYF. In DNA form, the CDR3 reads TGTGCCAGCAGTTTACACAGGGCCCCCTACGAGCAGTACTTC.

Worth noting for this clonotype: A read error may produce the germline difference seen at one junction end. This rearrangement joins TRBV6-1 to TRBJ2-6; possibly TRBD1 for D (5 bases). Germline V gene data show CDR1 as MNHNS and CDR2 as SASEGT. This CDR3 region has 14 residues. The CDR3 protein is CASSVRPGANVLAF. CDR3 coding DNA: TGTGCCAGCAGTGTCCGCCCTGGGGCCAACGTCCTGGCTTTC.

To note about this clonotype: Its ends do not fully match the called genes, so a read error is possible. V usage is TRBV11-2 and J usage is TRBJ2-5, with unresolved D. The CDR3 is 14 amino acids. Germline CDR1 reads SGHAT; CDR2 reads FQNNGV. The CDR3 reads CANSLRSRQETQYF. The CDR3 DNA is TGTGCCAACAGCTTGCGCTCTCGTCAAGAGACCCAGTACTTC.

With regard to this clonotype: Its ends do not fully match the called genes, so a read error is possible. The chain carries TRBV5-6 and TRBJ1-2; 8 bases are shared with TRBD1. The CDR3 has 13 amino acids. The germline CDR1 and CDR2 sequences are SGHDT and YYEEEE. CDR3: CAGRLGQGYGYTF. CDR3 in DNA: TGTGCCGGCAGGCTCGGACAGGGATATGGCTACACCTTC. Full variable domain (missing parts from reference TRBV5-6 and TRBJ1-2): DAGVTQSPTHLIKTRGQQVTLRCSPKSGHDTVSWYQQALGQGPQFIFQYYEEEERQRGNFPDRFSGHQFPNYSSELNVNALLLGDSALYLCAGRLGQGYGYTFGSGTRLTVV.

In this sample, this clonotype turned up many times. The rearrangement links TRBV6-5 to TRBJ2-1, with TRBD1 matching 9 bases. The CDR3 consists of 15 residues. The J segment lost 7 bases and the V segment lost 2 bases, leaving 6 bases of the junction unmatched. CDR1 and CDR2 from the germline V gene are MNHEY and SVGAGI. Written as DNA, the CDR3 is TGTGCCAGCAGTTACCCGGGACAGGGAGGGAATGAGCAGTTCTTC. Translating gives CASSYPGQGGNEQFF.

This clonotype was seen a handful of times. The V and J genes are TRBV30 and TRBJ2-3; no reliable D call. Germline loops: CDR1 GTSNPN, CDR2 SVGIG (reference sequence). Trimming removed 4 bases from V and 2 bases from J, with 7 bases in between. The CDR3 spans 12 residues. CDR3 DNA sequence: TGTGCCTGGAACAGTCTCACAGATACGCAGTATTTT. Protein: CAWNSLTDTQYF.

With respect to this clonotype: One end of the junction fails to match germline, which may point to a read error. The CDR3 bases are TGTGCCAGCAGCTTGGGTGTTGCGGGAGTGGCCGATATGCAGTATTTT. Protein sequence: CASSLGVAGVADMQYF. The J gene is TRBJ2-3, the V gene TRBV5-5; 7 bases align to TRBD2. The CDR3 covers 16 residues. The germline CDR1 and CDR2 sequences are SGHKS and YYEKEE (reference sequence).

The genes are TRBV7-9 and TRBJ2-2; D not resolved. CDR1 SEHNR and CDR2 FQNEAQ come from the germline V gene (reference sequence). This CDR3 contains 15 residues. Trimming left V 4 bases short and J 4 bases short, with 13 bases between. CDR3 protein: CASSWVEKGTGELFF. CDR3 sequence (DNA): TGTGCCAGCAGCTGGGTGGAGAAGGGCACCGGGGAGCTGTTTTTT.

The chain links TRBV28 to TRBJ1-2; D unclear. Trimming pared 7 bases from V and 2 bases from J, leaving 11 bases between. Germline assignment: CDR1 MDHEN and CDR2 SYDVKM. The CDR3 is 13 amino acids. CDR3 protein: CASNIGLNYGYTF. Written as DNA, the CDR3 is TGTGCCAGCAACATCGGACTGAACTATGGCTACACCTTC.

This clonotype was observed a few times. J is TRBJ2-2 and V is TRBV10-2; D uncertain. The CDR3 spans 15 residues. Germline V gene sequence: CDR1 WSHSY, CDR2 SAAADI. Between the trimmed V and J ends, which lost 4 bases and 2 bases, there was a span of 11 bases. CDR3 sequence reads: CASSVGSPNTGELFF. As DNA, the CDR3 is TGCGCCAGCAGTGTGGGAAGCCCTAACACCGGGGAGCTGTTTTTT.

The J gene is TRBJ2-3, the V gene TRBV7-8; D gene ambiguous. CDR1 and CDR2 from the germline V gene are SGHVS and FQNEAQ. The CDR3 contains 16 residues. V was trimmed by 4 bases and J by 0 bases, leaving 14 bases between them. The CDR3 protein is CASSSLGMTSTDTQYF. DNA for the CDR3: TGTGCCAGCAGCTCGCTAGGCATGACTAGCACAGATACGCAGTATTTT.

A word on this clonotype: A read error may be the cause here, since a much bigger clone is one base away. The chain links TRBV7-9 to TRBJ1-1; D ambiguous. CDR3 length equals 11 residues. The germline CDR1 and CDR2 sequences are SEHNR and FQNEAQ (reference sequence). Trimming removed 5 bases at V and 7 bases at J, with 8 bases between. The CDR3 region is CASSLLFEAFF. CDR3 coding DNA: TGTGCCAGCAGCCTATTATTTGAAGCTTTCTTT.

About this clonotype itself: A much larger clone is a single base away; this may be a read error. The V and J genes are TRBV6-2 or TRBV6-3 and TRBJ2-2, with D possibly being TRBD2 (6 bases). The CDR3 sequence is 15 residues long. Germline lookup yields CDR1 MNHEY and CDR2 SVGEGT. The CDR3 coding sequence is TGTGCCAGCAGTTACCTACCGGGGCGAGGCGGGGAGCTGCTTTTT. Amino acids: CASSYLPGRGGELLF.

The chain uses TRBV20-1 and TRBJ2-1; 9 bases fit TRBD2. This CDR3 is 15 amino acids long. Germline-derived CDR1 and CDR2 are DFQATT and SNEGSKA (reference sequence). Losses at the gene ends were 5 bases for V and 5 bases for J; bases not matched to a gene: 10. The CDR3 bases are TGCAGTGCTCACCCAGCTAGCGGGATAAACAATGAGCAGTTCTTC. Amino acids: CSAHPASGINNEQFF.

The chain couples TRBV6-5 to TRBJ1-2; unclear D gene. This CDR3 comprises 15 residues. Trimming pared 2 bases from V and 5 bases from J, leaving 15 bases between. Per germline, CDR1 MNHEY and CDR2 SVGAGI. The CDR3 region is CASSYTQHGLYGYTF. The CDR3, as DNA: TGTGCCAGCAGTTACACCCAACATGGCCTGTATGGCTACACCTTC.

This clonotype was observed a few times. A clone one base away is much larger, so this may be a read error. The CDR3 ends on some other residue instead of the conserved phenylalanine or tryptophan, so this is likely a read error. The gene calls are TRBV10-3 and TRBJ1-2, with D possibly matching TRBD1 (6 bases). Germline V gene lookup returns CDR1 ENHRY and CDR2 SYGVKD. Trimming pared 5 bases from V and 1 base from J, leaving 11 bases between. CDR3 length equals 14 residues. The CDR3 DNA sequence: TGTGCCATCAGTATCGCAGGGGATAACTATGGCTACACCTCC. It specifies CAISIAGDNYGYTS.

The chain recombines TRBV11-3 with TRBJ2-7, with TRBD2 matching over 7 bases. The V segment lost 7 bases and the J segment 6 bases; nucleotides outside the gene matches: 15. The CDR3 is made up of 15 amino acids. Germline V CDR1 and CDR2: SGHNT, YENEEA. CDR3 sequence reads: CASNTDSGKGGEQYF. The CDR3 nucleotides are TGTGCCAGCAACACTGACAGCGGGAAGGGAGGCGAGCAGTACTTC. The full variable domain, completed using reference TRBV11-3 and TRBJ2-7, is EAGVVQSPRYKIIEKKQPVAFWCNPISGHNTLYWYLQNLGQGPELLIRYENEEAVDDSQLPKDRFSAERLKGVDSTLKIQPAELGDSAVYLCASNTDSGKGGEQYFGPGTRLTVT.

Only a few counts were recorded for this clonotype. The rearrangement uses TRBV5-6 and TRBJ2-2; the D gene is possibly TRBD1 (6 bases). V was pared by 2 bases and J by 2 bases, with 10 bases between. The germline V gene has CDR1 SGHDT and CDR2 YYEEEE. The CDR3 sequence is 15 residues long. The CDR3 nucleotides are TGTGCCAGCAGCTTCTCGACAGGCAACACCGGGGAGCTGTTTTTT. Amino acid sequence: CASSFSTGNTGELFF.

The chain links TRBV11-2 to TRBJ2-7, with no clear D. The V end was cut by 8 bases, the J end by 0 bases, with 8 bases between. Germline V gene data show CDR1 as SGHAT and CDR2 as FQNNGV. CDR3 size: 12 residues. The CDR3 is CASGDSSYEQYF. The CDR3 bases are TGTGCCAGCGGTGATAGCTCCTACGAGCAGTACTTC.

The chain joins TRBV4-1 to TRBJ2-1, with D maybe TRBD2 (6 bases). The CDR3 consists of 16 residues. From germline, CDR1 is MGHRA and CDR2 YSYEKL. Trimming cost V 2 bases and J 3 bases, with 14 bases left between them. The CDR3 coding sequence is TGCGCCAGCAGCCAATCGGGAGTGGGCTACTACAATGAGCAGTTCTTC. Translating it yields CASSQSGVGYYNEQFF.